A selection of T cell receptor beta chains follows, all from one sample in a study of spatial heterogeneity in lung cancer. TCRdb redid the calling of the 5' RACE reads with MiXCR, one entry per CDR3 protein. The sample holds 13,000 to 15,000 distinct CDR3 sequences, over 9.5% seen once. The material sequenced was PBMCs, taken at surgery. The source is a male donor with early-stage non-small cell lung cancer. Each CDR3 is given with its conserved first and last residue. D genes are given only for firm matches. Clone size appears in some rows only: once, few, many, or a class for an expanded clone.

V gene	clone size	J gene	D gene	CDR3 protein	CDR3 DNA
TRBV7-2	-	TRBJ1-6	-	CVSSLAGTQNSPLHF	TGTGTCAGCAGCTTAGCCGGGACCCAGAATTCACCCCTCCACTTT
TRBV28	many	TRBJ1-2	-	CASRRGDLGYTF	TGTGCCAGCAGACGGGGAGATCTTGGCTACACCTTC
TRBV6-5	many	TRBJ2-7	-	CASSDRVAIKTEYF	TGTGCCAGCAGTGACCGAGTGGCCATAAAGACAGAGTACTTC
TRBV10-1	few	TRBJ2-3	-	CASSNPGQGADTQYF	TGCGCCAGCAGCAACCCAGGACAAGGCGCAGATACGCAGTATTTT
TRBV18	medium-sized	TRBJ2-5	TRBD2	CASSRETSGQETQYF	TGTGCCAGCTCACGTGAGACTAGCGGACAAGAGACCCAGTACTTC
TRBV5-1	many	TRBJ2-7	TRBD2	CASSPGMAGRAHEQYF	TGCGCCAGCAGCCCAGGCATGGCCGGGAGGGCCCACGAGCAGTACTTC
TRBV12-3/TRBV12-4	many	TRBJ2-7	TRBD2	CASSVGTSGYYEQYF	TGTGCCAGCAGTGTCGGGACTAGCGGGTATTACGAGCAGTACTTC
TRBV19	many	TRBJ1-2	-	CASSIGQGAWADGYTF	TGTGCCAGTAGTATAGGTCAAGGGGCCTGGGCAGACGGCTACACCTTC
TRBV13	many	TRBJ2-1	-	CASSLGGDNEQFF	TGTGCCAGCAGCTTAGGGGGGGACAATGAGCAGTTCTTC
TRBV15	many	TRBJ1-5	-	CATSSEGDQPQHF	TGTGCCACCAGCAGCGAGGGGGACCAGCCCCAGCATTTT
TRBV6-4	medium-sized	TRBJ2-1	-	CASSDSSGPYNEQFF	TGTGCCAGCAGTGACTCTAGCGGACCCTACAATGAGCAGTTCTTC
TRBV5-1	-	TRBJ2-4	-	CASSLESRDKNIQYF	TGCGCCAGCAGCTTGGAGTCACGGGATAAAAACATTCAGTACTTC
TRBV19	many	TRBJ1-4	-	CASSIVGGVEDNEKLFF	TGTGCCAGTAGTATCGTGGGGGGCGTGGAAGATAATGAAAAACTGTTTTTT
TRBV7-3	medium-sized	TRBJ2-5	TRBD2	CASSSGSGIEETQYF	TGTGCCAGCAGCTCTGGTAGCGGGATCGAAGAGACCCAGTACTTC
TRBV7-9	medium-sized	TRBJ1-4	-	CASSLGGGINEKLFF	TGTGCCAGCAGCCTTGGCGGAGGAATTAATGAAAAACTGTTTTTT
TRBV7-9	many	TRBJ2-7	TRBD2	CASSLTGGPRSYEQYF	TGTGCCAGCAGCTTGACGGGAGGGCCCCGATCCTACGAGCAGTACTTC
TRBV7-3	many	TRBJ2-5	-	CASSIQQQETQYF	TGTGCCAGCAGCATACAGCAGCAAGAGACCCAGTACTTC
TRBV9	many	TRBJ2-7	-	CASSPRLTAYEQYF	TGTGCCAGCAGCCCGCGACTGACCGCCTACGAGCAGTACTTC
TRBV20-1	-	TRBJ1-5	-	CSASFSFNSNQPQHF	TGCAGTGCTAGTTTCAGTTTCAATAGCAATCAGCCCCAGCATTTT
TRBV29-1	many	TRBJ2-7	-	CSVVRPGSHEQYF	TGCAGCGTTGTGCGTCCCGGGAGCCACGAGCAGTACTTC
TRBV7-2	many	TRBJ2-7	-	CASSQQGYEQYF	TGTGCCAGCAGCCAGCAGGGCTACGAGCAGTACTTC
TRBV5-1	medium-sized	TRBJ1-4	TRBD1	CASTGTGATNEKLFF	TGCGCCAGCACCGGGACAGGCGCAACTAATGAAAAACTGTTTTTT
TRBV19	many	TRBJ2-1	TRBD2	CASIGQRGSSSYNEQFF	TGTGCCAGTATTGGCCAGCGGGGTTCGAGCTCCTACAATGAGCAGTTCTTC
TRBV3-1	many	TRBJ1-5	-	CASSQFTGWDQPQHF	TGTGCCAGCAGCCAATTTACAGGGTGGGACCAGCCCCAGCATTTT
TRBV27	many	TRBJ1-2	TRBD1	CASSSYTQGTDGYTF	TGTGCCAGCAGTTCCTATACCCAGGGGACAGATGGCTACACCTTC
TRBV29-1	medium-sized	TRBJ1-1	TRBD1	CSASTGGATEAFF	TGCAGCGCCAGCACAGGGGGCGCGACTGAAGCTTTCTTT
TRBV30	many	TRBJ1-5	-	CAWSRTESNQPQHF	TGTGCCTGGAGTCGTACCGAGAGCAATCAGCCCCAGCATTTT
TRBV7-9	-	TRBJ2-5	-	CASRPQGRGETQYF	TGTGCCAGCAGGCCACAGGGGAGGGGAGAGACCCAGTACTTC